These T cell receptor beta chains were read from a single sample in a study of monozygotic twins with inflammatory bowel disease. Reanalyzing the 5' RACE reads, TCRdb keeps one entry per CDR3 protein, without DNA. Its clone listing holds about 160,000 distinct CDR3 sequences. The sample consisted of blood. The receptor source for this set is a human donor with ulcerative colitis or Crohn's disease, or a healthy co-twin of an affected twin (not recorded which). Both conserved end residues are part of each CDR3. Fields, in order: J gene, CDR3 length, V gene, CDR3 protein.

J gene: TRBJ2-3; CDR3 length: 14; V gene: TRBV20-1; CDR3 protein: CSARTSGRTDTQYF
J gene: TRBJ2-7; CDR3 length: 16; V gene: TRBV7-9; CDR3 protein: CASSLTPRGLTYEQYF
J gene: TRBJ2-3; CDR3 length: 15; V gene: TRBV3-1; CDR3 protein: CASSEGTLSTDTQYF
J gene: TRBJ2-2; CDR3 length: 13; V gene: TRBV5-4; CDR3 protein: CASSLQGGTELFF
J gene: TRBJ2-7; CDR3 length: 14; V gene: TRBV20-1; CDR3 protein: CSATGTSGSRGQYF
J gene: TRBJ1-4; CDR3 length: 12; V gene: TRBV20-1; CDR3 protein: CSARDGREKLFF
J gene: TRBJ2-2; CDR3 length: 16; V gene: TRBV6-5; CDR3 protein: CASSFQTGENTGELFF
J gene: TRBJ1-2; CDR3 length: 15; V gene: TRBV20-1; CDR3 protein: CSAREPSSRGYGYTF
J gene: TRBJ2-7; CDR3 length: 14; V gene: TRBV19; CDR3 protein: CASSTIGSSYEQYF
J gene: TRBJ2-7; CDR3 length: 14; V gene: TRBV25-1; CDR3 protein: CASSPGLDSYEQYF
J gene: TRBJ1-1; CDR3 length: 16; V gene: TRBV20-1; CDR3 protein: CSATQGGGIMNTEAFF
J gene: TRBJ2-3; CDR3 length: 16; V gene: TRBV7-2; CDR3 protein: CASSRRSGGSTDTQYF
J gene: TRBJ2-7; CDR3 length: 15; V gene: TRBV24-1; CDR3 protein: CATSDFTSGSNEQYF
J gene: TRBJ1-5; CDR3 length: 16; V gene: TRBV24-1; CDR3 protein: CATSDSRVSSGQPQHF
J gene: TRBJ2-1; CDR3 length: 14; V gene: TRBV5-4; CDR3 protein: CASSLEFRTGEQFF
J gene: TRBJ2-4; CDR3 length: 14; V gene: TRBV5-5; CDR3 protein: CASSFSGLENIQYF
J gene: TRBJ2-7; CDR3 length: 13; V gene: TRBV12-3/TRBV12-4; CDR3 protein: CASSQNRGREQYF
J gene: TRBJ2-2; CDR3 length: 16; V gene: TRBV29-1; CDR3 protein: CSVDGLAGAGGGELFF
J gene: TRBJ2-5; CDR3 length: 15; V gene: TRBV4-2; CDR3 protein: CASSPGTALQETQYF
J gene: TRBJ1-1; CDR3 length: 15; V gene: TRBV6-1; CDR3 protein: CASKTKNKVGTEAFF
J gene: TRBJ2-3; CDR3 length: 14; V gene: TRBV20-1; CDR3 protein: CSAPRAGSTDTQYF
J gene: TRBJ2-2; CDR3 length: 14; V gene: TRBV12-3/TRBV12-4; CDR3 protein: CASSSGQGAGELFF
J gene: TRBJ2-1; CDR3 length: 16; V gene: TRBV20-1; CDR3 protein: CSASGQGTGRGDEQFF
J gene: TRBJ2-1; CDR3 length: 15; V gene: TRBV9; CDR3 protein: CASSAPGPIYNEQFF
J gene: TRBJ2-1; CDR3 length: 14; V gene: TRBV20-1; CDR3 protein: CSAAGGSSYNEQFF
J gene: TRBJ2-7; CDR3 length: 12; V gene: TRBV5-1; CDR3 protein: CASSLGTGPGNF
J gene: TRBJ1-6; CDR3 length: 14; V gene: TRBV20-1; CDR3 protein: CSAPTGTDNSPLHF
J gene: TRBJ1-2; CDR3 length: 13; V gene: TRBV12-3/TRBV12-4; CDR3 protein: CASSLGRRYGYTF
J gene: TRBJ2-7; CDR3 length: 13; V gene: TRBV19; CDR3 protein: CASSKATGAEQYF
J gene: TRBJ2-7; CDR3 length: 14; V gene: TRBV7-2; CDR3 protein: CASSLGTSGDEQYF
J gene: TRBJ2-7; CDR3 length: 16; V gene: TRBV3-1; CDR3 protein: CASSHGQARGSYEQYF
J gene: TRBJ2-3; CDR3 length: 15; V gene: TRBV6-5; CDR3 protein: CASSYSAESTDTQYF
J gene: TRBJ2-5; CDR3 length: 15; V gene: TRBV20-1; CDR3 protein: CSASSPGQGQETQYF
J gene: TRBJ1-1; CDR3 length: 13; V gene: TRBV28; CDR3 protein: CASLPRGHTEAFF
J gene: TRBJ2-1; CDR3 length: 14; V gene: TRBV12-3/TRBV12-4; CDR3 protein: CAANSAGLGNEQFF
J gene: TRBJ2-5; CDR3 length: 17; V gene: TRBV2; CDR3 protein: CASSEPVLGTTQETQYF
J gene: TRBJ2-1; CDR3 length: 16; V gene: TRBV5-1; CDR3 protein: CASSGKTSGGAGEQFF
J gene: TRBJ2-1; CDR3 length: 15; V gene: TRBV20-1; CDR3 protein: CSGPRLAGSYNEQFF
J gene: TRBJ2-1; CDR3 length: 16; V gene: TRBV4-2; CDR3 protein: CASSSALGTDRSEQFF
J gene: TRBJ2-5; CDR3 length: 15; V gene: TRBV25-1; CDR3 protein: CASSATHRRGETQYF
J gene: TRBJ2-2; CDR3 length: 13; V gene: TRBV5-1; CDR3 protein: CASSQQNTGELFF
J gene: TRBJ1-3; CDR3 length: 16; V gene: TRBV12-3/TRBV12-4; CDR3 protein: CASSFYTPISGNTIYF
J gene: TRBJ2-3; CDR3 length: 16; V gene: TRBV25-1; CDR3 protein: CASSEWVVPSTDTQYF
J gene: TRBJ1-1; CDR3 length: 14; V gene: TRBV9; CDR3 protein: CASSVVGGGTEAFF
J gene: TRBJ2-7; CDR3 length: 13; V gene: TRBV7-2; CDR3 protein: CASSLVGAYEQYF
J gene: TRBJ2-3; CDR3 length: 13; V gene: TRBV5-1; CDR3 protein: CASAGQDTDTQYF
J gene: TRBJ2-1; CDR3 length: 17; V gene: TRBV5-1; CDR3 protein: CASSSNPAGLSYNEQFF
J gene: TRBJ2-6; CDR3 length: 15; V gene: TRBV12-3/TRBV12-4; CDR3 protein: CASSPQVSGANVLTF
J gene: TRBJ1-1; CDR3 length: 15; V gene: TRBV7-8; CDR3 protein: CASSLVGGGGTEAFF
J gene: TRBJ2-3; CDR3 length: 17; V gene: TRBV7-8; CDR3 protein: CASSPARRGLRTDTQYF
J gene: TRBJ2-7; CDR3 length: 14; V gene: TRBV12-3/TRBV12-4; CDR3 protein: CASSDRGTVDEQYF
J gene: TRBJ2-1; CDR3 length: 15; V gene: TRBV20-1; CDR3 protein: CSAKAASGSYNEQFF
J gene: TRBJ1-4; CDR3 length: 13; V gene: TRBV7-9; CDR3 protein: CASSSLPLGSLFF
J gene: TRBJ2-7; CDR3 length: 12; V gene: TRBV11-3; CDR3 protein: CASSLEFYEQYF
J gene: TRBJ2-1; CDR3 length: 16; V gene: TRBV5-1; CDR3 protein: CASSLAKDRVVDEQFF